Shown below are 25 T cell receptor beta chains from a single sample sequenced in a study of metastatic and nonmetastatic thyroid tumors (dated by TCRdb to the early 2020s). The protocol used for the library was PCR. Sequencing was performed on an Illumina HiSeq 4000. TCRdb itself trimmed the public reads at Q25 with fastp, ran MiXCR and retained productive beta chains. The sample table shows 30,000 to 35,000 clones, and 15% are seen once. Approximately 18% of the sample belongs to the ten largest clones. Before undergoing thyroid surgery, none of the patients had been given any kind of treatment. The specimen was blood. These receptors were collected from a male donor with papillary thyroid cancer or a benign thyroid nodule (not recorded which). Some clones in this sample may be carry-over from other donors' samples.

The CDR3 reads CSSGGCRRGGTDTQYF. The DNA for the CDR3 is TGCAGTTCTGGGGGGTGCCGGAGGGGAGGCACAGATACGCAGTATTTT. The chain employs TRBV20-1 and TRBJ2-3; D is perhaps TRBD2 (6 bases). The CDR3 is 16 amino acids. Germline CDR1 DFQATT, CDR2 SNEGSKA (reference sequence). V was pared by 8 bases and J by 1 base, with 22 bases between.

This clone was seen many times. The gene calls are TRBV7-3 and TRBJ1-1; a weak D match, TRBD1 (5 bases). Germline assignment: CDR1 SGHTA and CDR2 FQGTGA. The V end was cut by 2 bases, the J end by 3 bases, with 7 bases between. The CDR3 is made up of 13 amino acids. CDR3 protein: CASSLQGDTEAFF. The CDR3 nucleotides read TGTGCCAGCAGCTTACAAGGGGACACTGAAGCTTTCTTT.

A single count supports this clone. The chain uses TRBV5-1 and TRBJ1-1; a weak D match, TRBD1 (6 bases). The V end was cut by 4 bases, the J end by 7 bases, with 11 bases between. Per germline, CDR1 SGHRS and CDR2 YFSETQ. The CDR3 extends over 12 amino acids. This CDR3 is CASSPGQNEAFF. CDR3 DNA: TGCGCCAGCAGCCCTGGACAGAATGAAGCTTTCTTT.

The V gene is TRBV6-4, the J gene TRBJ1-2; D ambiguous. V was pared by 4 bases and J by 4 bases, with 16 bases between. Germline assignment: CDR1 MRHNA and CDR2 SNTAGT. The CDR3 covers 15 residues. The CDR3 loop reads CASSVSDRGGYGYTF. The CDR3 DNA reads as TGTGCCAGCAGTGTTTCGGACCGAGGCGGCTATGGCTACACCTTC.

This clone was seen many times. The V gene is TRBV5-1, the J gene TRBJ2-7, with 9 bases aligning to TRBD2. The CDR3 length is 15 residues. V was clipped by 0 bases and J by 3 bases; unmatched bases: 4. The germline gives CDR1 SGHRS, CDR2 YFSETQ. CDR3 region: CASSLDSGGLYEQYF. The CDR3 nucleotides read TGCGCCAGCAGCTTGGATAGCGGGGGACTCTACGAGCAGTACTTC. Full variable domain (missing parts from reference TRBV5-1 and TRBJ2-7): KAGVTQTPRYLIKTRGQQVTLSCSPISGHRSVSWYQQTPGQGLQFLFEYFSETQRNKGNFPGRFSGRQFSNSRSEMNVSTLELGDSALYLCASSLDSGGLYEQYFGPGTRLTVT.

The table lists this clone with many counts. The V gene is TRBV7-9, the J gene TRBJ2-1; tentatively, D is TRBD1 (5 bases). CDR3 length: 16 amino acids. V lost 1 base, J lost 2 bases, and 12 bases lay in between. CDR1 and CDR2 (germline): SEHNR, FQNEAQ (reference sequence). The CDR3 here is CASSLVHDRPYNEQFF. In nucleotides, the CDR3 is TGTGCCAGCAGCTTAGTCCACGACAGACCCTACAATGAGCAGTTCTTC.

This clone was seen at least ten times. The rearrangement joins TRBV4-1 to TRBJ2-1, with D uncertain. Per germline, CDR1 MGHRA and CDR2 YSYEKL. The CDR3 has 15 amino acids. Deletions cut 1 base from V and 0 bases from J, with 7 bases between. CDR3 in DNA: TGCGCCAGCAGCCAAGGGCGGAGCTCCTACAATGAGCAGTTCTTC. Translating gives CASSQGRSSYNEQFF.

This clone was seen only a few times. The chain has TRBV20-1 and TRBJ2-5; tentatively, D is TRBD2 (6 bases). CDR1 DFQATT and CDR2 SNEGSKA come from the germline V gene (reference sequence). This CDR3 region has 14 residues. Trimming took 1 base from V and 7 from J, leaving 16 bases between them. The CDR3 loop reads CSARGGDSFPTQYF. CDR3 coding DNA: TGCAGTGCTAGAGGTGGGGACTCTTTTCCGACCCAGTACTTC.

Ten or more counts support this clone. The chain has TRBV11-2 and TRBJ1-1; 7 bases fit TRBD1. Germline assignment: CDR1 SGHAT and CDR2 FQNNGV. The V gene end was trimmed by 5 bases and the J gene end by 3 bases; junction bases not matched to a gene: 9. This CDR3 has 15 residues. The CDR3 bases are TGTGCCAGCAGCCGTTTAGGGGGCGCGGACACTGAAGCTTTCTTT. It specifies CASSRLGGADTEAFF. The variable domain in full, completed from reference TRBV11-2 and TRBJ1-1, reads EAGVAQSPRYKIIEKRQSVAFWCNPISGHATLYWYQQILGQGPKLLIQFQNNGVVDDSQLPKDRFSAERLKGVDSTLKIQPAKLEDSAVYLCASSRLGGADTEAFFGQGTRLTVV.

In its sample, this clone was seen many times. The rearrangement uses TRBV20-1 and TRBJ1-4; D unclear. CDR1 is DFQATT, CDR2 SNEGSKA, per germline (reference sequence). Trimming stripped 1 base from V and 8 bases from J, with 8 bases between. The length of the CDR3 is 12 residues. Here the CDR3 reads CSARGEEEKLFF. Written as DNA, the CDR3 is TGCAGTGCTAGAGGGGAGGAGGAAAAACTGTTTTTT.

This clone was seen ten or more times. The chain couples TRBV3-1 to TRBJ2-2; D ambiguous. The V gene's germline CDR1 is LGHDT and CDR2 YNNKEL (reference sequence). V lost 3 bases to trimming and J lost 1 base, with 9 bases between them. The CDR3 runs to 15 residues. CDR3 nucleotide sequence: TGTGCCAGCAGCCACACCAGCGAGAACACCGGGGAGCTGTTTTTT. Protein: CASSHTSENTGELFF.

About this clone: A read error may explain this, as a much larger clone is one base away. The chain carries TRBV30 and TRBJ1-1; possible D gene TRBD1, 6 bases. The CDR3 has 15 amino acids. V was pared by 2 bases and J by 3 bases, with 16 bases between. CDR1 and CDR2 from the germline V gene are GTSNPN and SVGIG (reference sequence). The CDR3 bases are TGTGCCTGGAGTCGGGGGGGCAGTCTGGACACTGAAGCTTTCTTT. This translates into CAWSRGGSLDTEAFF.

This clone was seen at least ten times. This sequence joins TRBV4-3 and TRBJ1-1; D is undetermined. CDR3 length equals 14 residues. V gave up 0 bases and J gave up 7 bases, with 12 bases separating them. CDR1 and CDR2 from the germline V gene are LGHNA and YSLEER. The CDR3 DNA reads TGCGCCAGCAGCCAAGAAAGGCAGCGGGGTGAAGCTTTCTTT. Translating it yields CASSQERQRGEAFF.

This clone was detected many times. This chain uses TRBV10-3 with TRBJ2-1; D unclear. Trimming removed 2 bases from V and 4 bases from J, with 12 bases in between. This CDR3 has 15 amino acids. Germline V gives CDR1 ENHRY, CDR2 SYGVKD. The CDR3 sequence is CAISENVTPYNEQFF. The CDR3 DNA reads TGTGCCATCAGTGAGAACGTTACACCTTACAATGAGCAGTTCTTC.

DNA of the CDR3: TGCGCCAGCAGCTTGGAGGGACACTCTGGGGCCAACGTCCTGACTTTC. Translating gives CASSLEGHSGANVLTF. The chain recombines TRBV5-1 with TRBJ2-6, with TRBD1 as a possible D gene (6 bases). CDR1 and CDR2 (germline): SGHRS, YFSETQ. V lost 0 bases to trimming and J lost 0 bases, with 7 bases between them. The CDR3 runs 16 residues.

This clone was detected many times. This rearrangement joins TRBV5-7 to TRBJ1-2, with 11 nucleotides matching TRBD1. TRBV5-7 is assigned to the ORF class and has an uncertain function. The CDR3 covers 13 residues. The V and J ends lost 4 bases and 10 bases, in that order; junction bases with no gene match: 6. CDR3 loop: CASSHRTGGNYTF. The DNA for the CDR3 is TGTGCCAGCAGCCATAGGACAGGGGGCAACTACACCTTC.

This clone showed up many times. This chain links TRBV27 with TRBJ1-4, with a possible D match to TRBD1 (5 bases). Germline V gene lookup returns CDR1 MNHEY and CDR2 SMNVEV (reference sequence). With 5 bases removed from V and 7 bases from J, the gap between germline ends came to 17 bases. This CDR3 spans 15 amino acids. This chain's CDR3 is CASSPTRAGGEKLFF. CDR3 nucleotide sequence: TGTGCCAGCAGTCCCACCCGGGCCGGGGGTGAAAAACTGTTTTTT.

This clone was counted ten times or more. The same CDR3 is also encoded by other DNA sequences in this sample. The CDR3 nucleotides are TGCAGTGCCCTAACCGGGACAGGGGCCATCGGCTACACCTTC. Translated, it gives CSALTGTGAIGYTF. The V gene is TRBV20-1, the J gene TRBJ1-2; 10 bases are a match to TRBD1. Germline values: CDR1 DFQATT, CDR2 SNEGSKA (reference sequence). CDR3 length: 14 amino acids. J lost 8 bases, V lost 6 bases, and 12 bases had no gene match.

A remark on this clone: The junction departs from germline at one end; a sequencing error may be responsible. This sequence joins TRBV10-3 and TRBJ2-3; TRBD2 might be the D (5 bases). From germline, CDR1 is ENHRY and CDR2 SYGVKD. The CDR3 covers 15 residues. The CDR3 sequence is CAISERGIRTDTQYF. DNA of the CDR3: TGTGCGATCAGTGAGAGAGGGATCCGGACAGATACGCAGTATTTT.

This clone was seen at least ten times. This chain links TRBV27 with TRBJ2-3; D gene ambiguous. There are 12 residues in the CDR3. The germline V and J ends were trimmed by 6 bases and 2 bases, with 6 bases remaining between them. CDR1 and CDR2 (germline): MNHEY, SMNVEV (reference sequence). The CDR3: CASRDATDTQYF. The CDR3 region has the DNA TGTGCCAGCAGGGATGCCACAGATACGCAGTATTTT.

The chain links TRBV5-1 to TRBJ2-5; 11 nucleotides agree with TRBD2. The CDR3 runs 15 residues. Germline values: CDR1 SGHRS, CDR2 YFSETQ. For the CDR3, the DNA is TGCTGCAGCAGCGAACTAGCGGGAGAAGGAGGGACCCAGTACTTC. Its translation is CCSSELAGEGGTQYF.

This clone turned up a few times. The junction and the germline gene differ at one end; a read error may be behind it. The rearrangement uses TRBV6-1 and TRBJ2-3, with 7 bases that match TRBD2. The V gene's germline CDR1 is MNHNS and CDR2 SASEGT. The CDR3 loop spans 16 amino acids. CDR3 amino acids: CDSSEGVRGNTDTQYF. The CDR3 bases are TGTGACAGCAGTGAAGGAGTGCGGGGGAACACAGATACGCAGTATTTT.

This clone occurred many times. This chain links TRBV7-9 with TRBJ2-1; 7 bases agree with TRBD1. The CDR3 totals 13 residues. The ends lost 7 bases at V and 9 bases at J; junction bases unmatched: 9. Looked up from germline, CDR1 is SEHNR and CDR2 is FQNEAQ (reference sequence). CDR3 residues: CASTRDRVGEQFF. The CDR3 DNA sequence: TGTGCCAGCACCAGAGACAGGGTGGGTGAGCAGTTCTTC.

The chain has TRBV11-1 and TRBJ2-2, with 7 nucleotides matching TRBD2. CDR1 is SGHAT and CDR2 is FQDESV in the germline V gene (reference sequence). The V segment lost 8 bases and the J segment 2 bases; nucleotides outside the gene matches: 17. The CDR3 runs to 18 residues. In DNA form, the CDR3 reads TGTGCCAGCGGGGCTCCTAGCGGTATGCTACCCAACACCGGGGAGCTGTTTTTT. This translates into CASGAPSGMLPNTGELFF.

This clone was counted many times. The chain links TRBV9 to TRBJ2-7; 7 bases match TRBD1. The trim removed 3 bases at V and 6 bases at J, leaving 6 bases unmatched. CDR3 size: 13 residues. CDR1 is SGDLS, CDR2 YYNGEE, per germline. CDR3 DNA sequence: TGTGCCAGCAGCGCCGACAGGGAAGCCGAGCAGTACTTC. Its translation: CASSADREAEQYF.